This T cell receptor (beta chain) is from a study of CD8+CD57+ T cells in acquired aplastic anemia. Study-wide context: Researchers reported that healthy donors averaged roughly 9.8 million reads for CD4+ cells.

Worth noting for this clonotype: Its antigen remains unknown. At one boundary the junction diverges from the germline segment, which might be a read error.

Both TCR beta VDJ combination and CDR3 sequence profiling were carried out. Genomic DNA was the template for this profiling. TCRdb re-analysed the reads in MiXCR, keeping a single row per CDR3 protein. Of about 220,000 distinct CDR3 sequences listed, about a third were seen once; the top ten hold 0.95% to 1.3%. The CDR3 has 13 residues. The germline V gene encodes CDR1 WNHNN and CDR2 SYGVQD (reference sequence). Study-level findings and limits: Between patients and controls, approximately 29 CD8+ CDR3 sequences were found in common. Patients and controls were not found to differ significantly in CD8+ Simpson's diversity.

This clonotype was sampled from a human donor in good health, serving as a control. The source material was sorted CD4+, CD8+, or CD8+CD57+ T cells (not recorded which) from PBMCs. V gene TRBV10-1 combines with J gene TRBJ2-2; 7 positions agree with TRBD1. In DNA, the CDR3 is TGCGCCAGCAACGACAGGGAACACCGGGGAGCTGTTTTT. Translated, it gives CASNDREHRGAVF.